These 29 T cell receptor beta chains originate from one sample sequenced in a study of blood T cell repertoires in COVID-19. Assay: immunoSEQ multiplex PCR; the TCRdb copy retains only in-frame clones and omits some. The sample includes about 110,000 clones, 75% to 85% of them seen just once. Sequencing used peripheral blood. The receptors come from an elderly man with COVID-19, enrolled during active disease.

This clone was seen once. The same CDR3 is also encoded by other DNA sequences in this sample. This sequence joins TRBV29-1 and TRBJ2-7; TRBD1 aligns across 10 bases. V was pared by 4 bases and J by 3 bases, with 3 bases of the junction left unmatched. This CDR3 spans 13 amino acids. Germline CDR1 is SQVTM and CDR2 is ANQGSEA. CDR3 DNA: TGCAGCGTTGGGGGGACAGGGGACTACGAGCAGTACTTC. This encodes CSVGGTGDYEQYF.

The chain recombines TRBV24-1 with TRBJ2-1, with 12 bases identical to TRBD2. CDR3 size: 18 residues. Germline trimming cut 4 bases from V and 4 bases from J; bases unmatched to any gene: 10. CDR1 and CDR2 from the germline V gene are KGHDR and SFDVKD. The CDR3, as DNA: TGTGCCACCAGTGACCCACGACAGACTAGCGGGAGTTACAATGAGCAGTTCTTC. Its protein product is CATSDPRQTSGSYNEQFF.

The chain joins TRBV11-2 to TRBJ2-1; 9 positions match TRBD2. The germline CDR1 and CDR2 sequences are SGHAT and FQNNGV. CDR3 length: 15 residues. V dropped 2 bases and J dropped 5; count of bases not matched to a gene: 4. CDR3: CASSLRWTSDNEQFF. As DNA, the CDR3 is TGTGCCAGCAGCTTAAGGTGGACTAGCGACAATGAGCAGTTCTTC.

DNA of the CDR3: TGTGCCAGCAGTTTATCGCAGGTCTCTGGAAACACCATATATTTT. This gives the protein CASSLSQVSGNTIYF. The rearrangement uses TRBV28 and TRBJ1-3, with D uncertain. The CDR3 runs 15 residues. Germline assignment: CDR1 MDHEN and CDR2 SYDVKM. The germline V and J ends were trimmed by 1 base and 0 bases, with 7 bases remaining between them. Full variable domain (outside the CDR3, taken from reference TRBV28 and TRBJ1-3): DVKVTQSSRYLVKRTGEKVFLECVQDMDHENMFWYRQDPGLGLRLIYFSYDVKMKEKGDIPEGYSVSREKKERFSLILESASTNQTSMYLCASSLSQVSGNTIYFGEGSWLTVV.

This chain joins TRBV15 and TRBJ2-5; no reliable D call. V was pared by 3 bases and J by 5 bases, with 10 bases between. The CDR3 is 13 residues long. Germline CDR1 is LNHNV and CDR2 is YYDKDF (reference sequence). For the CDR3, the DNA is TGTGCCACCAGCAGTTCAGGAACGGAGACCCAGTACTTC. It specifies CATSSSGTETQYF.

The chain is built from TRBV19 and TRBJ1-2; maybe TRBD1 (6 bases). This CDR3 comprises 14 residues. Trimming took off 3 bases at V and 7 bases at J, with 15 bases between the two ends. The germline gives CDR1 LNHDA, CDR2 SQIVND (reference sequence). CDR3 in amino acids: CASSIQVQGSGYTF. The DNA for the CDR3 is TGTGCCAGTAGTATCCAGGTTCAGGGGAGTGGCTACACCTTC. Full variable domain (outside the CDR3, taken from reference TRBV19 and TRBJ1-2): DGGITQSPKYLFRKEGQNVTLSCEQNLNHDAMYWYRQDPGQGLRLIYYSQIVNDFQKGDIAEGYSVSREKKESFPLTVTSAQKNPTAFYLCASSIQVQGSGYTFGSGTRLTVV.

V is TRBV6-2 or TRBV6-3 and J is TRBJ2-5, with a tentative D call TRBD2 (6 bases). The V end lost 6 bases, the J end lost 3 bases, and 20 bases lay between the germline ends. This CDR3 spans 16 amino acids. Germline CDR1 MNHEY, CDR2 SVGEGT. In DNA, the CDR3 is TGTGCCAGCAGCCCCGGAGGGCAGCTCCTAGAAGAGACCCAGTACTTC. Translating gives CASSPGGQLLEETQYF.

The CDR3 region is CASGLNRNTEAFF. DNA for the CDR3: TGTGCTAGTGGTTTGAACAGGAACACTGAAGCTTTCTTT. This chain links TRBV12-5 with TRBJ1-1; D is undetermined. V was shortened by 2 bases and J by 1 base, with 5 bases between the two germline ends. The CDR3 runs 13 residues. CDR1 and CDR2 from the germline V gene are LGHNT and FRNRAP.

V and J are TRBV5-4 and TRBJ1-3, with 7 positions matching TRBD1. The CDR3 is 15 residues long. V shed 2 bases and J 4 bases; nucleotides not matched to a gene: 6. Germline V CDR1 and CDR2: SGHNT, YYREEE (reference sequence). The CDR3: CASSFEGARGNTIYF. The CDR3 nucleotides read TGTGCCAGCAGCTTTGAGGGGGCGCGCGGAAACACCATATATTTT.

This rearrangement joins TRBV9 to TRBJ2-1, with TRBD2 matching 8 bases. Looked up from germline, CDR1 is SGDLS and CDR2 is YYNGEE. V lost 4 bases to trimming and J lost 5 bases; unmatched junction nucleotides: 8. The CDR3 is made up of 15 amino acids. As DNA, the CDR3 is TGTGCCAGCAGCTCTGGGACTAGGGGGAACAATGAGCAGTTCTTC. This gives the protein CASSSGTRGNNEQFF.

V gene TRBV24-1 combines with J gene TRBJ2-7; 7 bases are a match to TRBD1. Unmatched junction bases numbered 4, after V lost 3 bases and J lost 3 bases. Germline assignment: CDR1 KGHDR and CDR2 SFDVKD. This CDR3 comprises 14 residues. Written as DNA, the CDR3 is TGTGCCACCAGTGATAGGGACAGTAACTACGAGCAGTACTTC. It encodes CATSDRDSNYEQYF.

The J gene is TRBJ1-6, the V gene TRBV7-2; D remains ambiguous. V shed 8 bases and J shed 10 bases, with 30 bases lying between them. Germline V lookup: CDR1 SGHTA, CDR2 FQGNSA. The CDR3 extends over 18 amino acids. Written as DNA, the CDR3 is TGTGCCAGCTCAGAGGACGGGAACCTATACGATGTGGTCTCACCCCTCCACTTT. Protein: CASSEDGNLYDVVSPLHF.

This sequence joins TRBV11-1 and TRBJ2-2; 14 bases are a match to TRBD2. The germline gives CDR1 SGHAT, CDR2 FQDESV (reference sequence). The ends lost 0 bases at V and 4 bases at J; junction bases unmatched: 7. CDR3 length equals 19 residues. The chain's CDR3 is CASSLAGLAGGGGTGELFF. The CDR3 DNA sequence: TGTGCCAGCAGCTTAGCCGGACTAGCGGGAGGAGGTGGCACCGGGGAGCTGTTTTTT.

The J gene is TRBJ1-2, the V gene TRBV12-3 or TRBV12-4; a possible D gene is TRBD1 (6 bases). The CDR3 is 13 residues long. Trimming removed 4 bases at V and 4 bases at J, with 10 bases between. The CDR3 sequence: CASSSRDTYGYTF. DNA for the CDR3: TGTGCCAGCAGTTCCCGGGACACCTATGGCTACACCTTC.

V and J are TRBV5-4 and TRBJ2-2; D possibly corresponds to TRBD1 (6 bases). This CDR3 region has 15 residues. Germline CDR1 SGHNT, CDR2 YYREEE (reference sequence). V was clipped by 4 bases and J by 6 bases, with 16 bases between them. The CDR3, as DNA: TGTGCCAGCAGCCCCAGGGGCCTCAGGGCCGGGGAGCTGTTTTTT. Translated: CASSPRGLRAGELFF.

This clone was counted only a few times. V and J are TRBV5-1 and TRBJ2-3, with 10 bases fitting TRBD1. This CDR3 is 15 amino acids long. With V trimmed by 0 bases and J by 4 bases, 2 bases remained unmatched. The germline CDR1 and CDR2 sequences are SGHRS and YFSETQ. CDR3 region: CASSLAGTGADTQYF. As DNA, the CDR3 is TGCGCCAGCAGCTTGGCCGGGACAGGGGCAGATACGCAGTATTTT.

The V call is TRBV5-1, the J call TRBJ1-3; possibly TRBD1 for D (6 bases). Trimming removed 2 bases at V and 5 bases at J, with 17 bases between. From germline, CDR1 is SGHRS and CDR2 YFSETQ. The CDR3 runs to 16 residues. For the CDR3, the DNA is TGCGCCAGCAGCTTTGAACAGGGTGCGGCTAGAAACACCATATATTTT. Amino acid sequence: CASSFEQGAARNTIYF.

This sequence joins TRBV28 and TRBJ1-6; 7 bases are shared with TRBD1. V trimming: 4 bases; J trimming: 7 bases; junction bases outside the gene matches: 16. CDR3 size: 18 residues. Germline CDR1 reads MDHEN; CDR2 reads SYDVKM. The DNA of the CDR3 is TGTGCCAGCAGTTCTTATCACTCCCGACAGGGCAGAAATTCACCCCTCCACTTT. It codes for CASSSYHSRQGRNSPLHF.

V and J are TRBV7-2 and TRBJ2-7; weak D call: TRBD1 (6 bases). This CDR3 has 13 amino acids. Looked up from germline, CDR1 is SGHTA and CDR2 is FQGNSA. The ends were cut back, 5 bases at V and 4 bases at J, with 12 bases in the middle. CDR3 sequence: CASSRHREYEQYF. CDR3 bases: TGTGCCAGCAGCCGTCACAGGGAGTACGAGCAGTACTTC.

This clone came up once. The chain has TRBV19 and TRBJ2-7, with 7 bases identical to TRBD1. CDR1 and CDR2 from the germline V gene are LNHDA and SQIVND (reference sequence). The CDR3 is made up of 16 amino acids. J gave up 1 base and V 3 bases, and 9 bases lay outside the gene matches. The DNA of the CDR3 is TGTGCCAGTAGTATTTCGGGGACAGCTTTATCCTACGAGCAGTACTTC. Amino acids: CASSISGTALSYEQYF.

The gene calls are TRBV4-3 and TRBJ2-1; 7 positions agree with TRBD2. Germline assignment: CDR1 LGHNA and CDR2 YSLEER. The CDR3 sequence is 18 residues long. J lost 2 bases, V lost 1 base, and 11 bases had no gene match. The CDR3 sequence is CASSQAAGERRAYNEQFF. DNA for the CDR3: TGCGCCAGCAGCCAAGCTGCGGGAGAGAGGCGGGCCTACAATGAGCAGTTCTTC.

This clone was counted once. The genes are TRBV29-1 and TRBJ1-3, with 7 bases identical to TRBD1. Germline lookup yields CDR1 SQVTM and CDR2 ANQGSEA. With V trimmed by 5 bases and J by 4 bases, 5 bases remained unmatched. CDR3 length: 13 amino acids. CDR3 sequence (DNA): TGCAGCGTTTACAGGGGAGAAGGAAACACCATATATTTT. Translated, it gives CSVYRGEGNTIYF.

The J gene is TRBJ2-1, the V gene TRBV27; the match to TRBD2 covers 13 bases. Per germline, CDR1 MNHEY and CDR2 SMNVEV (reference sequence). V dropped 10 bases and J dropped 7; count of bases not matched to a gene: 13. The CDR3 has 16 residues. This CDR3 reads CATQGYGTSGKNEQFF. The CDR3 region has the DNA TGTGCCACCCAGGGCTATGGGACTAGCGGGAAGAATGAGCAGTTCTTC.

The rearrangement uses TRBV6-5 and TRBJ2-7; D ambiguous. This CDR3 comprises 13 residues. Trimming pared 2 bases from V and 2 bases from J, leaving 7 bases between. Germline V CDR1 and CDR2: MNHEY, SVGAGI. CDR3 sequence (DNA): TGTGCCAGCAGTTACGGTGTAGCCTACGAGCAGTACTTC. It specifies CASSYGVAYEQYF.

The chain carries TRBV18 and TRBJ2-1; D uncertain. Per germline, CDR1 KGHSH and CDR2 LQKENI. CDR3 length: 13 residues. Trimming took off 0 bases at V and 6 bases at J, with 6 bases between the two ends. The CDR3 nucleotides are TGTGCCAGCTCACCACCTGGCTCCAATGAGCAGTTCTTC. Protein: CASSPPGSNEQFF.

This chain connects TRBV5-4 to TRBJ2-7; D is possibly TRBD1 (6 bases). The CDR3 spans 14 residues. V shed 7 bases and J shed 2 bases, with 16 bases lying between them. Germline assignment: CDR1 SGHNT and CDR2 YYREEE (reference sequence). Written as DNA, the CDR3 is TGTGCCAGCTCCCCTGGCAGGGGTGCCTACGAGCAGTACTTC. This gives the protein CASSPGRGAYEQYF.

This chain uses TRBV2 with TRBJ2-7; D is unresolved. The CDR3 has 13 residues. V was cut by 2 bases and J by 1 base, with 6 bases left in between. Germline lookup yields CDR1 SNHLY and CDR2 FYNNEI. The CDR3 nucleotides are TGTGCCAGCAGTGAACGCAGTTCCTACGAGCAGTACTTC. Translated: CASSERSSYEQYF.

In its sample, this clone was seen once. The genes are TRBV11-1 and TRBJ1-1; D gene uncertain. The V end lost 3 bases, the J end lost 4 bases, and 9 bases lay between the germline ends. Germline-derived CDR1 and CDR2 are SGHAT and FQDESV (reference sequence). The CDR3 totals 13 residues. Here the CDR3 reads CASSFSESTEAFF. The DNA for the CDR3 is TGTGCCAGCAGCTTCTCTGAGAGCACTGAAGCTTTCTTT.

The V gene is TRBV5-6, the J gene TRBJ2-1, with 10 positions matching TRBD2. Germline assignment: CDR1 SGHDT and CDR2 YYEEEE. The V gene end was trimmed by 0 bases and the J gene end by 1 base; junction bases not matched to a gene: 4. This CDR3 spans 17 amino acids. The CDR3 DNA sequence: TGTGCCAGCAGCTTGGATCTAGCGGGAGCGTCCTACAATGAGCAGTTCTTC. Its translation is CASSLDLAGASYNEQFF.